This entry is about one TCR beta chain. The data derive from a study of shared clonotypes between healthy human individuals. Study context: Donor composition was a couple of women and a few men, aged 18 to 49.

Ten immunoSEQ deep assay plates were used to sequence the DNA of unsorted PBMCs. How the authors handled the data: In the immunoSEQ data, sequences were junction-only and lacked quality scores, so filtering differed. The protocol was immunoSEQ multiplex PCR, while the TCRdb copy is restricted to in-frame clones and leaves out a portion. V, J and clone size are those of that table, while D and trimming were read from the DNA. The table includes hundreds of thousands of clones, roughly 77% detected once. The V gene end was trimmed by 2 bases and the J gene end by 0 bases; junction bases not matched to a gene: 10. The CDR3 extends over 18 amino acids. CDR1 is KGHSH, CDR2 LQKENI, per germline.

This TCR was recovered from a woman aged 35 to 49 in good health. Some clones in this sample may be carry-over from other donors' samples. Sequencing was performed on PBMCs. The J gene is TRBJ1-3, the V gene TRBV18; 7 bases agree with TRBD1. CDR3 protein: CASSPLAGQKHSGNTIYF. In nucleotides, the CDR3 is TGTGCCAGCTCACCATTGGCGGGACAGAAACACTCTGGAAACACCATATATTTT.